This T cell receptor (beta chain) comes out of a study of shared clonotypes between healthy human individuals. Authors' processing steps: With immunoSEQ giving junction-only sequences and no quality scores, filtering differed. Assay used: immunoSEQ multiplex PCR; TCRdb lists only in-frame clones, some missing. V, J and clone size derive from that table, while D and trimming were established from the DNA sequence. The profile shows around 1,100,000 clones, roughly 80% of them singletons. With regard to this clone: The antigen is undetermined.

Trimming shortened V by 4 bases and J by 1 base, and 9 bases separated the two germline ends. CDR1 MGHRA and CDR2 YSYEKL come from the germline V gene. CDR3 length equals 14 residues. Findings of the study overall: Generation probabilities were higher for clonotypes shared across all four sorted-subset donors than for unshared ones.

The TCR originated in a man aged 18 to 35 in good health. Some clones in this sample may be carry-over from other donors' samples. The sample was memory CD4+ T cells from PBMCs. Regarding subset: CD45RA-negative fraction. The rearrangement links TRBV4-1 to TRBJ2-3; D gene uncertain. The CDR3 loop reads CASSPNTGTDTQYF. CDR3 DNA sequence: TGCGCCAGCAGCCCGAATACGGGCACAGATACGCAGTATTTT.